This T cell receptor beta chain originates from a study of PD-L1 blockade in urothelial cancer. The method was immunoSEQ multiplex PCR; TCRdb's version includes in-frame clones alone and lacks a portion of them. The sample has 90,000 or so clones; around 89% are singletons. Stated time point: pretreatment peripheral blood. This CDR3 is 17 amino acids long. The ends were cut back, 0 bases at V and 0 bases at J, with 13 bases in the middle. Germline assignment: CDR1 SGDLS and CDR2 YYNGEE. This chain connects TRBV9 to TRBJ1-3; D remains ambiguous. Sequencing was performed on PBMCs, taken around atezolizumab (anti-PD-L1) treatment. The TCR sequence derives from an elderly woman with urothelial cancer. CDR3 nucleotide sequence: TGTGCCAGCAGCGTAGAACCAGAGGGTCACTCTGGAAACACCATATATTTT. Protein sequence: CASSVEPEGHSGNTIYF. The variable domain in full, with the rest retrieved from reference TRBV9 and TRBJ1-3, is DSGVTQTPKHLITATGQRVTLRCSPRSGDLSVYWYQQSLDQGLQFLIQYYNGEERAKGNILERFSAQQFPDLHSELNLSSLELGDSALYFCASSVEPEGHSGNTIYFGEGSWLTVV.